This T cell receptor (beta chain) was sequenced in a study of blood T cell repertoires in COVID-19. Measured with immunoSEQ multiplex PCR; TCRdb has only the in-frame clones, and not every one. The sample has some 120,000 clones; 83% are singletons. V trimming: 3 bases; J trimming: 1 base; junction bases outside the gene matches: 3. This CDR3 has 16 amino acids. Germline CDR1 is LNHDA and CDR2 is SQIVND (reference sequence). This clonotype was obtained from a man aged 25 to 45 who had recovered from COVID-19. The V call is TRBV19, the J call TRBJ2-5; 12 nucleotides align to TRBD2. Sequenced material: PBMCs or T cells enriched from blood (not recorded which). CDR3 sequence: CASSMGGLAGQETQYF. CDR3 coding DNA: TGTGCCAGTAGTATGGGGGGACTAGCGGGCCAAGAGACCCAGTACTTC. Variable domain in full (rest from reference TRBV19 and TRBJ2-5): DGGITQSPKYLFRKEGQNVTLSCEQNLNHDAMYWYRQDPGQGLRLIYYSQIVNDFQKGDIAEGYSVSREKKESFPLTVTSAQKNPTAFYLCASSMGGLAGQETQYFGPGTRLLVL.